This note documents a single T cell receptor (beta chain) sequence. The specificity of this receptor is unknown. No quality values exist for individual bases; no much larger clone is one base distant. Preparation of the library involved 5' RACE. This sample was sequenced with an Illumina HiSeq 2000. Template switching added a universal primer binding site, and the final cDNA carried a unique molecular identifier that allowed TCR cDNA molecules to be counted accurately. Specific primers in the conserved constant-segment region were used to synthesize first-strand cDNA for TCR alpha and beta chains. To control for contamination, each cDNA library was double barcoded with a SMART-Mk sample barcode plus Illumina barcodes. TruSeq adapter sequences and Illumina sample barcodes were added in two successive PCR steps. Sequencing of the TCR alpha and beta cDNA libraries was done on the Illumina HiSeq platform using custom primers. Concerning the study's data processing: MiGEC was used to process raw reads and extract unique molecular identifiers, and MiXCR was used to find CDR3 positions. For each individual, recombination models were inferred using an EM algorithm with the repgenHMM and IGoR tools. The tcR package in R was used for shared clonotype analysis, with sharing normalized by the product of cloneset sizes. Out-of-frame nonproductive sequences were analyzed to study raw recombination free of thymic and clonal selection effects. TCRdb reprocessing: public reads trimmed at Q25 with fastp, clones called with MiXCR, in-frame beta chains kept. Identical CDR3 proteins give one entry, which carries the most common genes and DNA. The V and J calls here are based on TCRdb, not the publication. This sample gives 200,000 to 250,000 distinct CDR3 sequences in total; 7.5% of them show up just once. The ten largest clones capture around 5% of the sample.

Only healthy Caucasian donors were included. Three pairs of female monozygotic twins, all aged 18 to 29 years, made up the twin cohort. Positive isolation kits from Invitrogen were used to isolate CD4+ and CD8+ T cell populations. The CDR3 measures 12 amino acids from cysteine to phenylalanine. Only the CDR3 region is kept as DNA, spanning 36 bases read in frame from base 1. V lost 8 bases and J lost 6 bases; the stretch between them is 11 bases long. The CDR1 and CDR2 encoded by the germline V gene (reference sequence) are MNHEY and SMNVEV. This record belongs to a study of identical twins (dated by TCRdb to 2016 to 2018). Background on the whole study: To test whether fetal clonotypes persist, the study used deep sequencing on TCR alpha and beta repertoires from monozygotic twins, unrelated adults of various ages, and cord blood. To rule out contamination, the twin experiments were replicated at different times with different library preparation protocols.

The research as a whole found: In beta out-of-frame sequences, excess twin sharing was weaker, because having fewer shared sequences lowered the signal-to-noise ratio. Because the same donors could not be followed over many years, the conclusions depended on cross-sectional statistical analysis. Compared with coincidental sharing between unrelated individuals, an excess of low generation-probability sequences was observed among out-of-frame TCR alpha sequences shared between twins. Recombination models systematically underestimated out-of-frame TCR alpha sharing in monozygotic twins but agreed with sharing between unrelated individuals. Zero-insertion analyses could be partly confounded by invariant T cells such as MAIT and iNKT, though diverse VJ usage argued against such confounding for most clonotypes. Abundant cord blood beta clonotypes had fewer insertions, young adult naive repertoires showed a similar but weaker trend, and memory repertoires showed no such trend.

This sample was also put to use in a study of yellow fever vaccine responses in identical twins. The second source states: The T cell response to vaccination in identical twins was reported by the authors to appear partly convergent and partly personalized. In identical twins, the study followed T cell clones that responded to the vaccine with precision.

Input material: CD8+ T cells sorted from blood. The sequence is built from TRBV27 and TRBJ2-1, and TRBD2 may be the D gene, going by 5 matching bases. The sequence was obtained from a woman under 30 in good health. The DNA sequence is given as TGTGCCAGCGGTCCAACTAGCAATGAGCAGTTCTTC. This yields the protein CASGPTSNEQFF.